The rows below give T cell receptor beta chains drawn from one sample of a study of T cells in Graves' hyperthyroidism and ophthalmopathy. TCRdb reprocessed the multiplex PCR reads via MiXCR and lists one record per CDR3 protein. The sample holds around 300,000 distinct CDR3 sequences, approximately 19% seen once. Sequenced: blood. All receptors derive from a man between 45 and 60 years old with Graves' ophthalmopathy. CDR3s include the opening cysteine and the closing phenylalanine or tryptophan. A D gene is named only where the DNA matches it firmly. Size is stated for part of the rows, as once, few or many counts, or as a class when the clone is expanded.

j_call v_call d_call clone_size cdr3_nt cdr3_aa
TRBJ1-1 TRBV30 - many TGTGCCTGGAGGTCCCGAGGTAGGGTGAACACTGAAGCTTTCTTT CAWRSRGRVNTEAFF
TRBJ2-3 TRBV28 - - TGTGCCAGCAGTACCGGGCCGGCATATACGCAGTATTTT CASSTGPAYTQYF
TRBJ2-3 TRBV2 TRBD2 - TGTGCCAGCAGTCCCTACGGACTAGCGGGAGTGGCAGATACGCAGTATTTT CASSPYGLAGVADTQYF
TRBJ2-3 TRBV20-1 - - TGCAGTGCTAGAACCAGAACCGGTTACACAGATACGCAGTATTTT CSARTRTGYTDTQYF
TRBJ2-7 TRBV11-2 TRBD1 many TGTGCCAGCAGGTGGAGACAGGGATCGGACGAGCAGTACTTC CASRWRQGSDEQYF
TRBJ2-1 TRBV9 TRBD1 - TGTGCCAGCAGCGCCCTAAGGGACAGGGGCGATGAGCAGTTCTTC CASSALRDRGDEQFF
TRBJ2-2 TRBV24-1 - - TGTGCCACCATGAGAAACGGGAGTCCCGGGGAGCTGTTTTTT CATMRNGSPGELFF
TRBJ2-1 TRBV7-6 TRBD2 many TGTGCCAGCAGCCCCCGGGTGGTAGCGGGAGACAATGAGCAGTTCTTC CASSPRVVAGDNEQFF
TRBJ2-5 TRBV11-2 TRBD2 many TGTGCCAGCACCGGCGGGAGCGAGGAGACCCAGTACTTC CASTGGSEETQYF
TRBJ2-6 TRBV19 - - TGTGCCAGTAGTATGGGGTTAGGCTCTGGGGCCAACGTCCTGACTTTC CASSMGLGSGANVLTF
TRBJ2-7 TRBV2 TRBD2 many TGTGCCAGCAGTGAAGCTGTAGCGGGGGAGCAGTACTTC CASSEAVAGEQYF
TRBJ2-7 TRBV27 TRBD2 few TGTGCCAGCAGTTTAGGTAGCGGGAGAGTCTACAAGCAGTACTTC CASSLGSGRVYKQYF
TRBJ1-6 TRBV12-3/TRBV12-4 - - TGTGCCAGCACCTTAGGGATGGGGGCCCTCCACTTT CASTLGMGALHF
TRBJ2-5 TRBV29-1 TRBD1 many TGCAGCGTTGAATCCCCCCGGTCGGGGACAGGGACCGAAGAGACCCAGTACTTC CSVESPRSGTGTEETQYF
TRBJ2-1 TRBV20-1 TRBD2 - TGCAGTGCTCGGCCCGGGACTAGCGCCGACAATGAGCAGTTCTTC CSARPGTSADNEQFF
TRBJ2-3 TRBV20-1 TRBD2 - TGCAGTGCTGGAATCAGACTAGCTGGCACAGATACGCAGTATTTT CSAGIRLAGTDTQYF
TRBJ2-1 TRBV29-1 - few TGCAGCGTGGCTTTCAGCCTCTCCTACAATGAGCAGTTCTTC CSVAFSLSYNEQFF